Presented here are 9 T cell receptor beta chains from one specimen sequenced in a study of blood T cells in healthy people across ages. A second 7 to 11 cycle PCR used barcoded and J-beta primers. TCRdb used MiXCR to reprocess the 5' RACE reads, holding one entry per CDR3 protein. The sample has 600,000 to 1,000,000 distinct CDR3 sequences, over 45% seen once. Sequencing used blood. These receptors all stem from a young man in good health.

In its sample, this clonotype was seen a few times. The V and J genes are TRBV6-4 and TRBJ1-5, with D hard to call. V lost 8 bases, J lost 7 bases, and 12 bases lay in between. CDR1 is MRHNA, CDR2 SNTAGT, per germline. The CDR3 is 12 residues long. The CDR3 bases are TGTGCCAGCCCTGGGGTGAGGCAGCCCCAGCATTTT. Its protein is CASPGVRQPQHF.

The rearrangement links TRBV6-1 to TRBJ1-2, with D possibly being TRBD1 (5 bases). Deletions cut 5 bases from V and 4 bases from J, with 23 bases between. Germline values: CDR1 MNHNS, CDR2 SASEGT. The CDR3 runs 17 residues. CDR3 nucleotide sequence: TGTGCCAGCAGTCGCACCTGGCCGGGGGTGAAAACCTATGGCTACACCTTC. Its protein is CASSRTWPGVKTYGYTF.

In this sample, this clonotype turned up many times. The CDR3 loop is CSALPGRGASNQPQHF. CDR3 DNA sequence: TGCAGTGCTCTACCTGGGCGGGGGGCAAGCAATCAGCCCCAGCATTTT. The V and J genes are TRBV20-1 and TRBJ1-5; tentatively, D is TRBD1 (6 bases). The V end was cut by 5 bases, the J end by 1 base, with 18 bases between. The CDR3 has 16 residues. Per the germline V gene, CDR1 is DFQATT and CDR2 is SNEGSKA (reference sequence).

V is TRBV3-1 and J is TRBJ2-5; D is undetermined. Trimming removed 2 bases at V and 1 base at J, with 17 bases between. The CDR3 totals 17 residues. Germline CDR1 is LGHDT and CDR2 is YNNKEL (reference sequence). The CDR3 coding sequence is TGTGCCAGCAGCCAACCTCGCACCGTGAGAATCCAAGAGACCCAGTACTTC. Its protein is CASSQPRTVRIQETQYF.

V and J are TRBV20-1 and TRBJ2-3, with TRBD2 as a possible D gene (6 bases). CDR1 is DFQATT, CDR2 SNEGSKA, per germline (reference sequence). This CDR3 comprises 13 residues. The V end was cut by 7 bases, the J end by 4 bases, with 15 bases between. CDR3 nucleotide sequence: TGCAGTGGCGACGAAGCGGGCCCAGATACGCAGTATTTT. Translating gives CSGDEAGPDTQYF.

This chain joins TRBV29-1 and TRBJ2-1, with 7 nucleotides matching TRBD2. V gave up 5 bases and J gave up 5 bases; unmatched junction bases: 6. There are 13 residues in the CDR3. Germline CDR1 reads SQVTM; CDR2 reads ANQGSEA. For the CDR3, the DNA is TGCAGCGTTCGGGGAGGGAGCAACAATGAGCAGTTCTTC. Translated: CSVRGGSNNEQFF.

The genes are TRBV11-1 and TRBJ2-3, with 8 bases fitting TRBD1. The V segment lost 8 bases and the J segment 2 bases; nucleotides outside the gene matches: 6. The CDR3 consists of 14 residues. Germline V gene data show CDR1 as SGHAT and CDR2 as FQDESV (reference sequence). As DNA, the CDR3 is TGTGCCAGCGGACAGGGCGTCAACACAGATACGCAGTATTTT. Its translation is CASGQGVNTDTQYF.

This clonotype came up many times. This rearrangement joins TRBV13 to TRBJ2-6; D is possibly TRBD1 or TRBD2 (5 bases each). The CDR3 extends over 13 amino acids. Germline CDR1 and CDR2: PRHDT and FYEKMQ (reference sequence). Trimming took 7 bases from V and 4 from J, leaving 8 bases between them. CDR3 nucleotide sequence: TGTGCCAGCAAAGGGACCGGGGCCAACGTCCTGACTTTC. It yields the protein CASKGTGANVLTF.

The J gene is TRBJ1-2, the V gene TRBV6-1; D gene uncertain. The CDR3 is 12 amino acids. The V and J ends lost 2 bases and 13 bases respectively, with 14 bases between them. CDR1 and CDR2 from the germline V gene are MNHNS and SASEGT. CDR3 nucleotide sequence: TGTGCCAGCAGTGAACGGTGGAGTAGGGCCACCTTC. Translation gives CASSERWSRATF.